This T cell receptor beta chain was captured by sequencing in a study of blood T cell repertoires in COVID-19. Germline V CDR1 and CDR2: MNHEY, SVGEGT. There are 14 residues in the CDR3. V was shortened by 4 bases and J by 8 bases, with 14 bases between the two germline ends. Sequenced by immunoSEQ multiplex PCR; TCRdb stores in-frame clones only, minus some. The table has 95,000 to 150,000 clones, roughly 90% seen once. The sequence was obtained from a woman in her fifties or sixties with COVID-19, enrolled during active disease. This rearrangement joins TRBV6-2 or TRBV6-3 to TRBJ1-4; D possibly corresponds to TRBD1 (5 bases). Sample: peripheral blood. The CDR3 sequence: CASSWGGSWEKLFF. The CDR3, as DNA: TGTGCCAGCAGTTGGGGGGGATCTTGGGAAAAACTGTTTTTT.